This TCR beta chain was identified during a study of spatial heterogeneity in lung cancer. Findings and caveats of the study: Blood showed ubiquitous tumor TCRs more often at resection than at routine follow-up.

This sample's time point: sample taken at primary tumor resection. Sequencing covered unsorted whole RNA taken from tumor, nontumor lung or frozen PBMC. Each CDR3 protein gets one entry after TCRdb re-called the 5' RACE reads with MiXCR. The repertoire holds about 26,000 distinct CDR3 sequences, with over 10% as singletons. V lost 4 bases and J lost 4, with 13 bases in between. The CDR3 extends over 14 amino acids. Germline CDR1 is SGHRS and CDR2 is YFSETQ. This clonotype was counted many times. Its antigen is not identified. This chain connects TRBV5-1 to TRBJ2-3; no clear D. This sample comprised PBMCs, obtained at surgery. The origin of this receptor is a female donor with early-stage non-small cell lung cancer. CDR3 amino acids: CASSPDPGPDTQYF. DNA for the CDR3: TGCGCCAGCAGCCCGGACCCCGGGCCAGATACGCAGTATTTT. Full variable domain (outside the CDR3, taken from reference TRBV5-1 and TRBJ2-3): KAGVTQTPRYLIKTRGQQVTLSCSPISGHRSVSWYQQTPGQGLQFLFEYFSETQRNKGNFPGRFSGRQFSNSRSEMNVSTLELGDSALYLCASSPDPGPDTQYFGPGTRLTVL.